These 12 T cell receptor beta chains originate from one sample sequenced in a study of CD8+ T cells in alopecia areata. Treatment described: oral pan-JAK inhibitor, 5-10 mg twice daily. Investigators isolated RNA and reverse transcribed it into cDNA to act as the sequencing template. The protocol was immunoSEQ multiplex PCR, while the TCRdb copy is restricted to in-frame clones and leaves out a portion. The table records hundreds of thousands of clones, under 70% of them present only once. This material consisted of CD4+ T cells sorted from blood, taken between weeks 43 and 45, from a patient treated with tofacitinib. The receptors originated from a human donor with alopecia areata.

In its sample, this clone was seen a few times. The rearrangement links TRBV7-9 to TRBJ2-1; D call uncertain. CDR1 and CDR2 from the germline V gene are SEHNR and FQNEAQ (reference sequence). The CDR3 extends over 14 amino acids. Trimming left V 2 bases short and J 0 bases short, with 5 bases between. The CDR3 DNA sequence: TGTGCCAGCAGCTTATCAGCCTCCTACAATGAGCAGTTCTTC. Protein: CASSLSASYNEQFF.

This clone has more than one count but fewer than ten. The CDR3 DNA follows: TGCAGCGTTGAGGTGGGAGGGAGTCGAGTCGAGCAGTACTTC. This translates into CSVEVGGSRVEQYF. The V and J genes are TRBV29-1 and TRBJ2-7; 7 nucleotides align to TRBD2. J lost 6 bases, V lost 3 bases, and 11 bases had no gene match. CDR1 SQVTM and CDR2 ANQGSEA come from the germline V gene. The CDR3 is 14 amino acids.

The CDR3 coding sequence is TGTGCCAGCAGCCCCGGCCCTCCGGGGGCCGGGGAGCTGTTTTTT. It specifies CASSPGPPGAGELFF. The gene calls are TRBV7-3 and TRBJ2-2; D is perhaps TRBD2 (6 bases). This CDR3 has 15 amino acids. Per germline, CDR1 SGHTA and CDR2 FQGTGA. Deletions cut 5 bases from V and 6 bases from J, with 16 bases between.

The genes are TRBV5-4 and TRBJ2-1; D possibly corresponds to TRBD2 (7 bases). CDR3 size: 17 residues. V was clipped by 7 bases and J by 0 bases, with 20 bases between them. CDR1 is SGHNT and CDR2 is YYREEE in the germline V gene (reference sequence). DNA of the CDR3: TGTGCCAGCGATTTTGGGGGGGCCCCTAGCTCCTACAATGAGCAGTTCTTC. Its translation is CASDFGGAPSSYNEQFF.

The chain carries TRBV29-1 and TRBJ2-7; 9 bases align to TRBD1. The trim removed 6 bases at V and 2 bases at J, leaving 8 bases unmatched. Per germline, CDR1 SQVTM and CDR2 ANQGSEA. The CDR3 consists of 14 residues. This CDR3 reads CSVADRGLTYEQYF. In DNA form, the CDR3 reads TGCAGCGTCGCGGACAGGGGCCTTACCTACGAGCAGTACTTC.

J is TRBJ2-1 and V is TRBV4-1; D possibly matches TRBD1 or TRBD2 (5 bases each). Trimming took 5 bases from V and 2 from J, leaving 10 bases between them. The CDR3 runs to 14 residues. Germline V gene sequence: CDR1 MGHRA, CDR2 YSYEKL. The CDR3 spells CASSGRQTYNEQFF. CDR3 bases: TGCGCCAGCAGCGGGAGACAGACCTACAATGAGCAGTTCTTC.

This rearrangement joins TRBV4-3 to TRBJ2-5, with D possibly matching TRBD1 (5 bases). This CDR3 contains 15 residues. Trimming pared 4 bases from V and 4 bases from J, leaving 16 bases between. Germline V CDR1 and CDR2: LGHNA, YSLEER. The CDR3 DNA is TGCGCCAGCAGCCGGAACGGACACCAAGGAGAGACCCAGTACTTC. The encoded protein is CASSRNGHQGETQYF.

The rearrangement joins TRBV7-9 to TRBJ2-7; TRBD2 agrees at 8 bases. CDR1 is SEHNR, CDR2 FQNEAQ, per germline (reference sequence). The J segment lost 6 bases and the V segment lost 5 bases, leaving 6 bases of the junction unmatched. The CDR3 runs 13 residues. CDR3 amino acids: CASSPGGVGEQYF. CDR3 in DNA: TGTGCCAGCAGCCCCGGGGGGGTCGGCGAGCAGTACTTC.

The table lists this clone with a few counts. The rearrangement links TRBV29-1 to TRBJ1-2; 9 nucleotides agree with TRBD1. Germline V gene lookup returns CDR1 SQVTM and CDR2 ANQGSEA. V was pared by 0 bases and J by 11 bases, with 16 bases of the junction left unmatched. The CDR3 has 16 residues. As DNA, the CDR3 is TGCAGCGTTGAAGAGGGACGAAGACAGGGGGTCCCTTGGTACACCTTC. It specifies CSVEEGRRQGVPWYTF.

The rearrangement joins TRBV5-1 to TRBJ2-4; D uncertain. With 0 bases removed from V and 5 bases from J, the gap between germline ends came to 9 bases. The CDR3 consists of 14 residues. The germline CDR1 and CDR2 sequences are SGHRS and YFSETQ. The CDR3 sequence is CASSLAPGQNIQYF. CDR3 in DNA: TGCGCCAGCAGCTTGGCCCCAGGACAAAACATTCAGTACTTC.

The chain employs TRBV30 and TRBJ1-1; TRBD1 agrees at 8 bases. The V gene's germline CDR1 is GTSNPN and CDR2 SVGIG (reference sequence). This CDR3 is 15 amino acids long. With V trimmed by 2 bases and J by 3 bases, 8 bases remained unmatched. The CDR3 coding sequence is TGTGCCTGGAGTAACCAGGGGGCTGGTTACACTGAAGCTTTCTTT. Its protein product is CAWSNQGAGYTEAFF.

The chain combines TRBV11-3 with TRBJ1-1; a weak D match, TRBD1 (5 bases). The CDR3 consists of 14 residues. Looked up from germline, CDR1 is SGHNT and CDR2 is YENEEA. Trimming shortened V by 3 bases and J by 6 bases, and 14 bases separated the two germline ends. This CDR3 is CASSFGPLGAEAFF. The CDR3 region has the DNA TGTGCCAGCAGCTTCGGGCCGTTGGGGGCTGAAGCTTTCTTT.